One and the same sample provided the 10 T cell receptor beta chains below, sequenced in a study of cytomegalovirus exposure and HLA in healthy donors. The PCR contained 60 Vbeta and 13 Jbeta primers. Method: immunoSEQ multiplex PCR; TCRdb's copy keeps in-frame clones and lacks some. The data contain 200,000 to 250,000 clones, 70% to 85% of them singletons. The specimen sequenced was PBMCs. The receptors come from a man between 45 and 60 years old in good health and CMV-seronegative.

This clone was counted a single time. The chain is built from TRBV19 and TRBJ1-1; possibly TRBD1 for D (5 bases). V lost 1 base and J lost 1, with 7 bases in between. The CDR3 is 14 amino acids. The germline V gene encodes CDR1 LNHDA and CDR2 SQIVND (reference sequence). This CDR3 reads CASSIGGGNTEAFF. The CDR3 bases are TGTGCCAGTAGTATAGGGGGCGGGAACACTGAAGCTTTCTTT.

The count of this clone is one. The V call is TRBV18, the J call TRBJ2-2; TRBD2 matches 10 bases. V gave up 4 bases and J gave up 2 bases; unmatched junction bases: 4. This CDR3 is built from 16 residues. CDR1 and CDR2 (germline): KGHSH, LQKENI. CDR3 residues: CASSLTSGKNTGELFF. The CDR3 DNA is TGTGCCAGCTCACTCACTAGCGGGAAAAACACCGGGGAGCTGTTTTTT.

The chain employs TRBV7-8 and TRBJ2-2; D is uncertain. Germline CDR1 and CDR2: SGHVS and FQNEAQ. The length of the CDR3 is 16 residues. Trimming pared 1 base from V and 4 bases from J, leaving 13 bases between. CDR3: CASSLGFGRSTGELFF. CDR3 DNA: TGTGCCAGCAGCTTAGGTTTCGGAAGGAGCACCGGGGAGCTGTTTTTT.

The V and J genes are TRBV19 and TRBJ1-4; TRBD1 agrees at 10 bases. Germline CDR1 LNHDA, CDR2 SQIVND (reference sequence). The CDR3 sequence is 15 residues long. V was pared by 6 bases and J by 5 bases, with 6 bases of the junction left unmatched. The CDR3 sequence: CASSPRTGGNEKLFF. The DNA of the CDR3 is TGTGCCAGTAGCCCCCGGACAGGGGGGAATGAAAAACTGTTTTTT. Complete variable domain (other parts from reference TRBV19 and TRBJ1-4): DGGITQSPKYLFRKEGQNVTLSCEQNLNHDAMYWYRQDPGQGLRLIYYSQIVNDFQKGDIAEGYSVSREKKESFPLTVTSAQKNPTAFYLCASSPRTGGNEKLFFGSGTQLSVL.

This clone has only a few counts. The J gene is TRBJ2-2, the V gene TRBV19, with D possibly TRBD2 on 6 matching bases. This CDR3 spans 16 amino acids. Germline CDR1 reads LNHDA; CDR2 reads SQIVND (reference sequence). With 11 bases removed from V and 5 bases from J, the gap between germline ends came to 24 bases. CDR3 sequence reads: CAVAGGLAVGTGELFF. The CDR3 coding sequence is TGTGCCGTCGCCGGGGGTTTGGCCGTCGGTACCGGGGAGCTGTTTTTT.

The gene calls are TRBV7-2 and TRBJ2-7, with a possible D match to TRBD1 (6 bases). V lost 5 bases and J 0 bases, leaving 11 bases between the germline ends. CDR3 length: 14 residues. Per the germline V gene, CDR1 is SGHTA and CDR2 is FQGNSA. As DNA, the CDR3 is TGTGCCAGCAGCACTACAGGGAACTCCTACGAGCAGTACTTC. Encoded protein: CASSTTGNSYEQYF.

The chain combines TRBV27 with TRBJ2-1; tentatively, D is TRBD2 (6 bases). CDR1 is MNHEY and CDR2 is SMNVEV in the germline V gene (reference sequence). The CDR3 is 15 residues long. V lost 5 bases and J 2 bases, leaving 13 bases between the germline ends. CDR3 amino acids: CASSVRELPYNEQFF. As DNA, the CDR3 is TGTGCCAGCAGTGTACGGGAGTTGCCCTACAATGAGCAGTTCTTC.

The rearrangement uses TRBV14 and TRBJ2-7; D ambiguous. Germline V gene data show CDR1 as SGHDN and CDR2 as FVKESK. V shed 0 bases and J shed 4 bases, with 16 bases lying between them. This CDR3 comprises 16 residues. CDR3 sequence reads: CASSQDVASLSYEQYF. CDR3 coding DNA: TGTGCCAGCAGCCAAGACGTAGCCAGTTTATCTTACGAGCAGTACTTC. Using reference TRBV14 and TRBJ2-7 for the parts outside the CDR3, the full variable domain is EAGVTQFPSHSVIEKGQTVTLRCDPISGHDNLYWYRRVMGKEIKFLLHFVKESKQDESGMPNNRFLAERTGGTYSTLKVQPAELEDSGVYFCASSQDVASLSYEQYFGPGTRLTVT.

CDR3 sequence: CASSPGLFNNQPQHF. In DNA form, the CDR3 reads TGCGCCAGCAGCCCGGGACTTTTTAACAATCAGCCCCAGCATTTT. The genes are TRBV5-1 and TRBJ1-5; D perhaps matches TRBD1 (5 bases). The CDR3 has 15 amino acids. Germline V gene data show CDR1 as SGHRS and CDR2 as YFSETQ. V lost 4 bases to trimming and J lost 3 bases, with 14 bases between them.

The gene calls are TRBV18 and TRBJ2-7, with 10 bases matching TRBD1. The CDR3 is made up of 15 amino acids. In germline, CDR1 is KGHSH, CDR2 LQKENI. V gave up 3 bases and J gave up 3 bases; unmatched junction bases: 5. CDR3 coding DNA: TGTGCCAGCTCACCGGATCGGACAGGGGGCTACGAGCAGTACTTC. It specifies CASSPDRTGGYEQYF.